The rows below give T cell receptor beta chains drawn from one sample of a study of early T cells in non-severe SARS-CoV-2 infection. In TCRdb, the 5' RACE reads were re-called with MiXCR into one record per CDR3 protein. The sample comprises roughly 80,000 distinct CDR3 sequences, about 11% of which are singletons, and around 12% rests with the top ten. Sequencing used whole blood, obtained at baseline. Receptor source: an adult who was a healthcare worker with PCR-confirmed SARS-CoV-2 infection or an uninfected control (not recorded which). The CDR3 runs from the conserved cysteine through the conserved F or W. The order of the fields is D gene, V gene, CDR3 length, clone size, J gene, CDR3 protein, CDR3 DNA. A D gene is named only where the DNA matches it firmly. Rows may omit the clone size; those that give it use once, few, many or a size class.

-	TRBV9	14	-	TRBJ2-5	CASSVASAQETQYF	TGTGCCAGCAGCGTAGCGTCGGCCCAAGAGACCCAGTACTTC
-	TRBV4-2	13	-	TRBJ2-5	CASSGASGETQYF	TGTGCCAGCAGCGGGGCCAGCGGGGAGACCCAGTACTTC
TRBD2	TRBV6-4	16	few	TRBJ2-6	CASSDWGGSGANVLTF	TGTGCCAGCAGTGACTGGGGGGGAAGCGGGGCCAACGTCCTGACTTTC
-	TRBV7-9	12	few	TRBJ2-1	CASSLVADEQFF	TGTGCCAGCAGCTTAGTAGCGGATGAGCAGTTCTTC
-	TRBV12-3/TRBV12-4	16	-	TRBJ1-3	CASSLGARVGGNTIYF	TGTGCCAGCAGTTTGGGAGCGAGGGTAGGAGGAAACACCATATATTTT
-	TRBV7-2	15	few	TRBJ1-5	CASSSKITGNQPQHF	TGTGCCAGCAGCTCAAAAATCACAGGGAATCAGCCCCAGCATTTT
TRBD1	TRBV20-1	16	many	TRBJ2-1	CSARGTDRASYNEQFF	TGCAGTGCTAGAGGAACGGACAGGGCTTCCTACAATGAGCAGTTCTTC
-	TRBV28	12	-	TRBJ2-7	CASTESAYEQYF	TGTGCCAGCACGGAATCAGCCTACGAGCAGTACTTC
-	TRBV12-3/TRBV12-4	14	-	TRBJ1-5	CASSFGVDVQPQHF	TGTGCCAGCAGTTTCGGGGTCGACGTTCAGCCCCAGCATTTT
-	TRBV3-1	13	-	TRBJ1-1	CASSQGMNTEAFF	TGTGCCAGCAGCCAAGGCATGAACACTGAAGCCTTCTTT
TRBD2	TRBV7-2	16	few	TRBJ2-3	CASSLQTSGSTDTQYF	TGTGCCAGCAGCTTACAGACTAGCGGCAGTACAGATACGCAGTATTTT
TRBD2	TRBV7-6	15	-	TRBJ2-3	CASRASGGITDTQYF	TGTGCCAGCCGTGCTAGCGGGGGCATCACAGATACGCAGTATTTT
-	TRBV27	15	few	TRBJ2-2	CASSPPLAVTGELFF	TGTGCCAGCAGCCCCCCCCTAGCAGTAACCGGGGAGCTGTTTTTT
TRBD1	TRBV13	15	-	TRBJ2-3	CASSLGRGRTDTQYF	TGTGCCAGCAGCTTAGGAAGGGGGCGAACAGATACGCAGTATTTT
-	TRBV6-6	12	-	TRBJ1-1	CASSYGDAEAFF	TGTGCCAGCAGTTACGGGGACGCTGAAGCTTTCTTT
-	TRBV20-1	14	-	TRBJ2-7	CSARDTGRVYEQYF	TGCAGTGCTAGAGATACAGGGCGCGTCTACGAGCAGTACTTC
-	TRBV6-1	13	-	TRBJ1-4	CATQGRTYEKLFF	TGTGCCACCCAAGGGCGGACTTATGAAAAACTGTTTTTT
-	TRBV28	14	-	TRBJ1-1	CASSFRGGSTEAFF	TGTGCCAGCAGTTTTCGAGGGGGTAGCACTGAAGCTTTCTTT
-	TRBV20-1	12	few	TRBJ1-1	CSAHLGLGEAFF	TGCAGTGCCCATTTGGGACTCGGTGAAGCTTTCTTT